This TCR beta chain was identified in a study of T cells in Graves' hyperthyroidism and ophthalmopathy. RNA transcripts were the template for amplifying TCR beta CDR3 regions. Initially, a first-round RT-PCR of the TCR CDR3 employed the HTBI primer set. One entry per CDR3 protein, called by TCRdb with MiXCR from the multiplex PCR reads. Among approximately 430,000 distinct CDR3 sequences listed, 15% to 17% were seen once. Lactation, pregnancy, other autoimmune disease or uncontrolled infection led to exclusion of patients. This clonotype was observed many times. Antigen specificity is unknown. Study-wide findings and caveats: Among clonotypes expanded in thyroid above 0.001, most were also found in blood.

J was trimmed by 7 bases and V by 10 bases; bases with no gene match: 10. The length of the CDR3 is 14 residues. CDR1 and CDR2 (germline): MDHEN, SYDVKM. The material sequenced was blood. The V gene is TRBV28, the J gene TRBJ1-5, with 10 bases matching TRBD1. This clonotype was obtained from a woman aged 18-29 years with Graves' hyperthyroidism. The CDR3 sequence is CAISDRGDRQPQHF. CDR3 bases: TGTGCCATTTCGGACAGGGGGGATAGACAGCCCCAGCATTTT. The complete variable domain, with remaining parts taken from reference TRBV28 and TRBJ1-5, reads DVKVTQSSRYLVKRTGEKVFLECVQDMDHENMFWYRQDPGLGLRLIYFSYDVKMKEKGDIPEGYSVSREKKERFSLILESASTNQTSMYLCAISDRGDRQPQHFGDGTRLSIL.